This T cell receptor (beta chain) was obtained from a study of tumor-infiltrating lymphocytes in primary liver carcinoma. The wider study: Samples had roughly 3.5 to 7.13 million productive TCRbeta reads, comparable between tissue types. Overall study results and limits: Tumor region pairs showed greater overlap than either tumor-adjacent or tumor-blood pairs did. About 8-25% of top clones, no more, were shared by all five regions.

V was pared by 2 bases and J by 11 bases, with 18 bases between. In germline, CDR1 is MNHEY, CDR2 SVGEGT. The CDR3 sequence is 14 residues long. Starting from approximately 470 ng of total RNA, TCR beta cDNA was produced with a primer in the constant region. The TCR beta library was amplified through three nested multiplex PCR rounds in a modified ARM-PCR procedure. The study ran its first two PCR rounds for 9 to 10 cycles each, using TRBV1-TRBV30 forward primers and a C-beta reverse primer. One entry per CDR3 protein results from TCRdb running MiXCR on the multiplex PCR reads. The sample consists of 30,000 to 40,000 distinct CDR3 sequences, 70% to 85% of them appearing once. Remarks on this clonotype: Its antigen is not known.

Co-extracting RNA and DNA was done with roughly 17-34 mg of unsorted bulk tissue as input. Separate regions, five per tumor, were sampled. This rearrangement joins TRBV6-2 or TRBV6-3 to TRBJ1-1; D not certain. This TCR derives from a man aged 35 to 55 with primary liver carcinoma and hepatitis B virus infection. The sample taken for sequencing was liver tumor tissue from sampling region 4. Subset described: tumor region T4, right-lateral pole. The CDR3 loop is CASSYTWVTTTAFF. The DNA of the CDR3 is TGTGCCAGCAGTTACACCTGGGTGACCACGACGGCTTTCTTT.